This T cell receptor beta chain was documented in a study of T-cell memory formation after mild COVID-19. Each CDR3 protein gets one entry after TCRdb re-called the 5' RACE reads with MiXCR. The data hold about 250,000 distinct CDR3 sequences, with approximately 16% observed a single time. The CDR3 loop spans 15 amino acids. Trimming stripped 7 bases from V and 1 base from J, with 15 bases between. The germline V gene encodes CDR1 SGHVS and CDR2 FQNEAQ. The V and J genes are TRBV7-8 and TRBJ2-3; D call uncertain. Sequenced sample: PBMCs or a T cell subset sorted from them (not recorded which). The TCR comes from a man between 18 and 29 years old who had mild COVID-19 (a few samples of this study predate the infection). Cell type and time point are not known. The chain's CDR3 is CASTPWRGRTDTQYF. CDR3 DNA sequence: TGTGCCAGCACCCCATGGAGAGGACGCACAGATACGCAGTATTTT.